Following are 11 T cell receptor beta chains from one sample sequenced in a study of blood T cells in healthy people across ages. It was with a sample-barcoded 5' primer and a J-beta primer mix that a second PCR of roughly 7 to 12 cycles was run. TCRdb reprocessed the 5' RACE reads via MiXCR and lists one record per CDR3 protein. The sample has a few hundred thousand distinct CDR3 sequences; about 49% are singletons. The sample taken for sequencing was blood. These TCRs come from a man between 60 and 70 years old in good health.

The chain couples TRBV20-1 to TRBJ1-1; TRBD1 agrees at 7 bases. V gave up 3 bases and J gave up 3 bases; unmatched junction bases: 4. This CDR3 region has 13 residues. Germline CDR1 reads DFQATT; CDR2 reads SNEGSKA (reference sequence). CDR3 bases: TGCAGTGCTAGGGGCGACAGGGACACTGAAGCTTTCTTT. This sequence encodes CSARGDRDTEAFF.

This CDR3 reads CASSLITGGGPGANVLTF. CDR3 coding DNA: TGTGCCAGCAGCTTAATTACAGGTGGTGGACCTGGGGCCAACGTCCTGACTTTC. The chain employs TRBV11-2 and TRBJ2-6, with a tentative D call TRBD1 (5 bases). The germline gives CDR1 SGHAT, CDR2 FQNNGV. CDR3 size: 18 residues. The ends were cut back, 2 bases at V and 2 bases at J, with 16 bases in the middle.

The sample holds many counts of this clonotype. The chain employs TRBV24-1 and TRBJ2-3; a weak D match, TRBD1 (6 bases). The CDR3 loop spans 15 amino acids. The V end lost 4 bases, the J end lost 2 bases, and 12 bases lay between the germline ends. Germline V gene lookup returns CDR1 KGHDR and CDR2 SFDVKD. CDR3 sequence: CATSDRQDYTDTQYF. The DNA for the CDR3 is TGTGCCACCAGTGACCGACAGGATTACACAGATACGCAGTATTTT.

This clonotype was detected only a few times. V usage is TRBV27 and J usage is TRBJ2-7; the match to TRBD1 covers 10 bases. V trimming: 6 bases; J trimming: 2 bases; junction bases outside the gene matches: 4. Per germline, CDR1 MNHEY and CDR2 SMNVEV (reference sequence). This CDR3 region has 14 residues. The CDR3 spells CASRQTGGPYEQYF. In DNA, the CDR3 is TGTGCCAGCAGACAGACAGGGGGCCCCTACGAGCAGTACTTC.

The chain joins TRBV20-1 to TRBJ2-6; 7 positions agree with TRBD2. Per the germline V gene, CDR1 is DFQATT and CDR2 is SNEGSKA (reference sequence). The J segment lost 0 bases and the V segment lost 6 bases, leaving 8 bases of the junction unmatched. This CDR3 has 16 residues. The CDR3 DNA sequence: TGCAGTGCAGTGGGGAGGGATCGCTCTGGGGCCAACGTCCTGACTTTC. Its protein product is CSAVGRDRSGANVLTF.

This chain joins TRBV20-1 and TRBJ2-1; D gene unclear. V was clipped by 6 bases and J by 10 bases, with 13 bases between them. The germline V gene has CDR1 DFQATT and CDR2 SNEGSKA (reference sequence). The CDR3 is 11 amino acids. For the CDR3, the DNA is TGCAGTGCAGGAGCCCAGACGGAGCAGTTCTTC. This translates into CSAGAQTEQFF.

This chain's CDR3 is CASSQYSGGVETQYF. DNA for the CDR3: TGTGCCAGCAGCCAATACAGCGGGGGAGTGGAGACCCAGTACTTC. V usage is TRBV4-2 and J usage is TRBJ2-5; 8 positions match TRBD2. CDR1 and CDR2 from the germline V gene are LGHNA and YNFKEQ. Trimming removed 2 bases from V and 5 bases from J; junction bases left unmatched: 7. This CDR3 contains 15 residues.

The V gene is TRBV6-6, the J gene TRBJ2-5; unclear D gene. Germline values: CDR1 MNHNY, CDR2 SVGAGI (reference sequence). The V gene lost 7 bases and the J gene lost 5 bases, with 14 bases spanning the gap. CDR3 length: 13 amino acids. The CDR3: CASTNVVRETQYF. The CDR3 bases are TGTGCCAGCACCAATGTAGTAAGGGAGACCCAGTACTTC.

This clonotype showed up just a few times. This chain joins TRBV10-3 and TRBJ2-7; no clear D gene. In germline, CDR1 is ENHRY, CDR2 SYGVKD. V was shortened by 3 bases and J by 0 bases, with 9 bases between the two germline ends. This CDR3 is built from 14 residues. The DNA for the CDR3 is TGTGCCATCAGTGACAGCTTAAGCTCCTACGAGCAGTACTTC. It encodes CAISDSLSSYEQYF.

This clonotype came up a few times. This rearrangement joins TRBV29-1 to TRBJ2-6; weak D call: TRBD1 (6 bases). Germline V gene lookup returns CDR1 SQVTM and CDR2 ANQGSEA. V dropped 1 base and J dropped 0 bases, with 13 bases sitting between them. The CDR3 totals 17 residues. The CDR3 is CSVEGGQTFSGANVLTF. In DNA, the CDR3 is TGCAGCGTTGAAGGAGGACAGACATTCTCTGGGGCCAACGTCCTGACTTTC. Full variable domain (missing parts from reference TRBV29-1 and TRBJ2-6): SAVISQKPSRDICQRGTSLTIQCQVDSQVTMMFWYRQQPGQSLTLIATANQGSEATYESGFVIDKFPISRPNLTFSTLTVSNMSPEDSSIYLCSVEGGQTFSGANVLTFGAGSRLTVL.

V usage is TRBV6-2 or TRBV6-3 and J usage is TRBJ2-4, with a tentative D call TRBD1 (5 bases). Near its end, the DNA agrees better with TRBJ2-7, so the J call may be wrong. The CDR3 consists of 12 residues. Germline CDR1 is MNHEY and CDR2 is SVGEGT. The CDR3 sequence is CASSQQVYEQYF. The CDR3 DNA sequence: TGTGCCAGCAGTCAACAGGTTTACGAGCAGTACTTC.